The 30 T cell receptor beta chains reported below all come from one sample, sequenced in a study of cytomegalovirus exposure and HLA in healthy donors. Clones were read by immunoSEQ multiplex PCR, and TCRdb kept only the in-frame ones, dropping some. The data show approximately 140,000 clones, just under 85% seen once. The sample consisted of PBMCs. The origin of the receptors is a woman aged 30 to 39 in good health and CMV-seronegative.

This clone was recorded once. The chain uses TRBV30 and TRBJ2-1; 9 positions match TRBD2. The length of the CDR3 is 15 residues. V trimming: 1 base; J trimming: 13 bases; junction bases outside the gene matches: 14. Per germline, CDR1 GTSNPN and CDR2 SVGIG (reference sequence). The DNA for the CDR3 is TGTGCCTGGAGTGGGGTTATGCGGGGGGGCCTAGATCAGTTCTTC. This encodes CAWSGVMRGGLDQFF. Complete variable domain (other parts from reference TRBV30 and TRBJ2-1): SQTIHQWPATLVQPVGSPLSLECTVEGTSNPNLYWYRQAAGRGLQLLFYSVGIGQISSEVPQNLSASRPQDRQFILSSKKLLLSDSGFYLCAWSGVMRGGLDQFFGPGTRLTVL.

V is TRBV28 and J is TRBJ1-2; D not resolved. Germline V gives CDR1 MDHEN, CDR2 SYDVKM. The V and J ends lost 2 bases and 2 bases respectively, with 9 bases between them. The CDR3 length is 14 residues. DNA for the CDR3: TGTGCCAGCAGTTTAGCGGGGTGGAACTATGGCTACACCTTC. Translation gives CASSLAGWNYGYTF.

V is TRBV14 and J is TRBJ2-3, with unresolved D. V was clipped by 1 base and J by 4 bases, with 9 bases between them. Germline loops: CDR1 SGHDN, CDR2 FVKESK. This CDR3 is 14 amino acids long. The CDR3 protein is CASSQAGAPDTQYF. The CDR3 DNA reads as TGTGCCAGCAGCCAAGCAGGTGCCCCAGATACGCAGTATTTT.

The chain carries TRBV29-1 and TRBJ2-3, with 8 positions matching TRBD2. This CDR3 contains 13 residues. V lost 7 bases to trimming and J lost 1 base; unmatched junction nucleotides: 4. Germline V CDR1 and CDR2: SQVTM, ANQGSEA. The CDR3 DNA reads as TGCAGCGGAGATAGCGGGGGCACAGATACGCAGTATTTT. Its protein is CSGDSGGTDTQYF.

V gene TRBV5-1 combines with J gene TRBJ1-1; the D gene is possibly TRBD1 (6 bases). V was clipped by 4 bases and J by 1 base, with 20 bases between them. Germline V gene lookup returns CDR1 SGHRS and CDR2 YFSETQ. This CDR3 region has 17 residues. CDR3 coding DNA: TGCGCCAGCAGCACGGGACACACCCAGCCTTGGAACACTGAAGCTTTCTTT. As protein: CASSTGHTQPWNTEAFF.

DNA for the CDR3: TGTGCCAGCAGTGACGAGGGGGATGGGGAACACTACAATGAGCAGTTCTTC. It codes for CASSDEGDGEHYNEQFF. The chain joins TRBV6-4 to TRBJ2-1; D possibly corresponds to TRBD1 (6 bases). Germline V gene lookup returns CDR1 MRHNA and CDR2 SNTAGT. V lost 2 bases to trimming and J lost 3 bases, with 17 bases between them. The CDR3 contains 17 residues.

The V gene is TRBV7-2, the J gene TRBJ2-7, with 7 bases identical to TRBD1. Germline V gives CDR1 SGHTA, CDR2 FQGNSA. The CDR3 sequence is 15 residues long. V shed 6 bases, J shed 2 bases, and the junction held 10 bases outside the gene matches. Here the CDR3 reads CASRLGQSSAYEQYF. CDR3 sequence (DNA): TGTGCCAGCAGGCTGGGACAGTCCTCGGCCTACGAGCAGTACTTC.

This chain links TRBV7-2 with TRBJ1-3; possible D gene TRBD1, 5 bases. CDR3 length: 17 residues. V gave up 1 base and J gave up 0 bases, with 13 bases separating them. The germline gives CDR1 SGHTA, CDR2 FQGNSA. The CDR3 sequence is CASSLGLAGGSGNTIYF. CDR3 bases: TGTGCCAGCAGCTTAGGACTTGCGGGGGGCTCTGGAAACACCATATATTTT.

In its sample, this clone was seen a few times. Distinct nucleotide sequences in the sample also encode this CDR3. DNA of the CDR3: TGTGCCAGCAGCGTAGCGGGTGAGCAGTTCTTC. This codes for CASSVAGEQFF. This rearrangement joins TRBV9 to TRBJ2-1; D call uncertain. Trimming stripped 0 bases from V and 9 bases from J, with 4 bases between. Germline loops: CDR1 SGDLS, CDR2 YYNGEE. The CDR3 runs 11 residues.

The rearrangement uses TRBV19 and TRBJ1-1; 7 positions agree with TRBD1. V was clipped by 3 bases and J by 4 bases; unmatched bases: 11. The CDR3 is made up of 16 amino acids. Germline V lookup: CDR1 LNHDA, CDR2 SQIVND (reference sequence). The CDR3 DNA sequence: TGTGCCAGTAGTATCTTGTTCGGGGCAGGGGGCACTGAAGCTTTCTTT. Translation: CASSILFGAGGTEAFF. Variable domain in full (rest from reference TRBV19 and TRBJ1-1): DGGITQSPKYLFRKEGQNVTLSCEQNLNHDAMYWYRQDPGQGLRLIYYSQIVNDFQKGDIAEGYSVSREKKESFPLTVTSAQKNPTAFYLCASSILFGAGGTEAFFGQGTRLTVV.

V gene TRBV14 combines with J gene TRBJ1-6, with 10 bases aligning to TRBD1. The V gene end was trimmed by 1 base and the J gene end by 9 bases; junction bases not matched to a gene: 0. This CDR3 is built from 14 residues. The germline gives CDR1 SGHDN, CDR2 FVKESK. The CDR3 sequence: CASSQGDRGSPLHF. CDR3 nucleotides: TGTGCCAGCAGCCAAGGGGACAGGGGTTCACCCCTCCACTTT.

This clone appeared a few times. The rearrangement links TRBV7-2 to TRBJ2-7; 8 bases line up with TRBD2. The CDR3 is made up of 15 amino acids. Germline CDR1 and CDR2: SGHTA and FQGNSA. Germline trimming cut 2 bases from V and 7 bases from J; bases unmatched to any gene: 10. The CDR3 loop is CASSLSRGGRIEQYF. Here the CDR3 DNA reads TGTGCCAGCAGCTTATCCCGGGGGGGCCGCATTGAGCAGTACTTC.

The chain is built from TRBV7-9 and TRBJ2-3, with a tentative D call TRBD2 (6 bases). CDR1 SEHNR and CDR2 FQNEAQ come from the germline V gene (reference sequence). The CDR3 loop spans 14 amino acids. V lost 1 base and J lost 2, with 7 bases in between. The CDR3 DNA reads TGTGCCAGCAGCTTAGGGAGGGCCACAGATACGCAGTATTTT. Translated: CASSLGRATDTQYF.

Turning to this clone: A read error may produce the germline difference seen at one junction end. The chain is built from TRBV5-1 and TRBJ2-7, with 9 nucleotides matching TRBD1. This CDR3 is 14 amino acids long. Germline V gene data show CDR1 as SGHRS and CDR2 as YFSETQ. The CDR3, as DNA: TGCGCCAGCAGATTGGGGACAGGGTCGGAGGAGCAGTACTTC. It is translated as CASRLGTGSEEQYF.

The chain joins TRBV7-9 to TRBJ1-2; 8 bases are a match to TRBD1. V gave up 5 bases and J gave up 7 bases; unmatched junction bases: 6. The germline V gene has CDR1 SEHNR and CDR2 FQNEAQ (reference sequence). The CDR3 sequence is 13 residues long. CDR3 sequence: CASSRQGRIGYTF. In DNA, the CDR3 is TGTGCCAGCAGCCGACAGGGGAGGATTGGCTACACCTTC.

This clone was picked up one time. The rearrangement links TRBV29-1 to TRBJ2-1, with 7 bases fitting TRBD1. The junction had 6 bases not matched to a gene; V was cut back by 7 bases and J by 3 bases. The CDR3 is 13 residues long. The V gene's germline CDR1 is SQVTM and CDR2 ANQGSEA. CDR3 loop: CSGGTVDYNEQFF. The CDR3 nucleotides are TGCAGCGGAGGGACAGTGGACTACAATGAGCAGTTCTTC.

The V gene is TRBV5-4, the J gene TRBJ1-2; 8 positions match TRBD1. After removal of 4 bases from V and 12 bases from J, the junction contained 5 bases not matched to a gene. This CDR3 spans 11 amino acids. CDR1 SGHNT and CDR2 YYREEE come from the germline V gene (reference sequence). Here the CDR3 reads CASSPGTGHTF. As DNA, the CDR3 is TGTGCCAGCAGCCCCGGGACAGGACACACCTTC.

The chain has TRBV20-1 and TRBJ2-7; tentatively, D is TRBD2 (5 bases). This CDR3 is 11 amino acids long. The V end was cut by 3 bases, the J end by 3 bases, with 6 bases between. CDR1 and CDR2 from the germline V gene are DFQATT and SNEGSKA (reference sequence). In DNA form, the CDR3 reads TGCAGTGCTAGTACTAGCTACGAGCAGTACTTC. This translates into CSASTSYEQYF.

This clone was seen only once. V and J are TRBV5-1 and TRBJ2-1; D is unresolved. Trimming stripped 0 bases from V and 5 bases from J, with 6 bases between. CDR3 length: 13 residues. Germline loops: CDR1 SGHRS, CDR2 YFSETQ. CDR3 DNA: TGCGCCAGCAGCTTGGTCGCGGACAATGAGCAGTTCTTC. This gives the protein CASSLVADNEQFF.

This chain connects TRBV14 to TRBJ2-7; D is perhaps TRBD2 (6 bases). This CDR3 comprises 14 residues. The V gene lost 4 bases and the J gene lost 0 bases, with 10 bases spanning the gap. Germline-derived CDR1 and CDR2 are SGHDN and FVKESK. The CDR3, as DNA: TGTGCCAGCAGCCTTTGGGGGGACTCCTACGAGCAGTACTTC. Its protein product is CASSLWGDSYEQYF. The full variable domain, its missing parts supplied by reference TRBV14 and TRBJ2-7, is EAGVTQFPSHSVIEKGQTVTLRCDPISGHDNLYWYRRVMGKEIKFLLHFVKESKQDESGMPNNRFLAERTGGTYSTLKVQPAELEDSGVYFCASSLWGDSYEQYFGPGTRLTVT.

The chain recombines TRBV7-6 with TRBJ1-1; D gene unclear. The CDR3 consists of 14 residues. V lost 0 bases to trimming and J lost 2 bases, with 7 bases between them. The V gene's germline CDR1 is SGHVS and CDR2 FNYEAQ. CDR3 DNA: TGTGCCAGCAGCTTAGCTAAAATAAACACTGAAGCTTTCTTT. Protein sequence: CASSLAKINTEAFF. Filled out from reference TRBV7-6 and TRBJ1-1, the complete variable domain reads GAGVSQSPRYKVTKRGQDVALRCDPISGHVSLYWYRQALGQGPEFLTYFNYEAQQDKSGLPNDRFSAERPEGSISTLTIQRTEQRDSAMYRCASSLAKINTEAFFGQGTRLTVV.

V gene TRBV18 combines with J gene TRBJ2-5, with 10 bases that match TRBD2. V shed 4 bases, J shed 1 base, and the junction held 6 bases outside the gene matches. The CDR3 extends over 16 amino acids. Germline V CDR1 and CDR2: KGHSH, LQKENI. As DNA, the CDR3 is TGTGCCAGCTCACGATTCAGCGGGGGGGGCCAAGAGACCCAGTACTTC. It codes for CASSRFSGGGQETQYF.

V and J are TRBV4-1 and TRBJ2-2, with TRBD1 as a possible D gene (5 bases). Germline V CDR1 and CDR2: MGHRA, YSYEKL. V dropped 4 bases and J dropped 0 bases, with 6 bases sitting between them. This CDR3 contains 14 residues. The CDR3 is CASSLGPNTGELFF. The CDR3 DNA sequence: TGCGCCAGCAGCCTGGGGCCGAACACCGGGGAGCTGTTTTTT.

The J gene is TRBJ2-1, the V gene TRBV9; 10 bases map to TRBD2. The CDR3 spans 17 residues. Germline CDR1 reads SGDLS; CDR2 reads YYNGEE. V lost 4 bases, J lost 7 bases, and 14 bases stayed unmatched. The CDR3 DNA sequence: TGTGCCAGCAGCCCACAAAGCGGGGGGGCGACTTCGAATGAGCAGTTCTTC. Translation gives CASSPQSGGATSNEQFF.

This clone was seen just once. A junction end diverges from the germline sequence, so it may reflect a read error. The gene calls are TRBV11-2 and TRBJ2-1; 7 nucleotides line up with TRBD2. CDR3 size: 12 residues. Germline loops: CDR1 SGHAT, CDR2 FQNNGV. CDR3 amino acids: CASSRFRGERFF. The CDR3 nucleotides are TGTGCCAGCAGCCGTTTCCGGGGGGAGCGGTTCTTC.

This chain uses TRBV7-2 with TRBJ2-1; 7 bases match TRBD2. The CDR3 sequence is 17 residues long. Germline values: CDR1 SGHTA, CDR2 FQGNSA. J lost 7 bases, V lost 6 bases, and 18 bases had no gene match. The CDR3 loop reads CASRTDFWGGYGNEQFF. CDR3 nucleotides: TGTGCCAGCAGAACTGATTTTTGGGGGGGATATGGAAATGAGCAGTTCTTC.

V is TRBV19 and J is TRBJ2-3; TRBD1 agrees at 9 bases. The CDR3 is 16 amino acids. Germline loops: CDR1 LNHDA, CDR2 SQIVND (reference sequence). V shed 5 bases and J 3 bases; nucleotides not matched to a gene: 9. CDR3 nucleotide sequence: TGTGCCAGTAGTGCCCGACAGGGGGTAGTGACAGATACGCAGTATTTT. Protein sequence: CASSARQGVVTDTQYF.

The rearrangement uses TRBV20-1 and TRBJ1-4, with D uncertain. Trimming removed 8 bases from V and 1 base from J, with 5 bases in between. This CDR3 has 11 residues. Germline V gives CDR1 DFQATT, CDR2 SNEGSKA (reference sequence). CDR3 nucleotide sequence: TGCAGTAGCAAAACTAATGAAAAACTGTTTTTT. It is translated as CSSKTNEKLFF.

This clone was seen a single time. The genes are TRBV7-3 and TRBJ2-4, with 9 bases that match TRBD1. Germline V gene data show CDR1 as SGHTA and CDR2 as FQGTGA. With V trimmed by 2 bases and J by 8 bases, 7 bases remained unmatched. The CDR3 length is 15 residues. The CDR3 region is CASSLQGQGADIQYF. CDR3 bases: TGTGCCAGCAGCTTACAGGGACAGGGTGCGGACATTCAGTACTTC.

V gene TRBV4-1 combines with J gene TRBJ2-2, with 8 nucleotides matching TRBD1. Germline values: CDR1 MGHRA, CDR2 YSYEKL. V gave up 5 bases and J gave up 2 bases; unmatched junction bases: 7. This CDR3 comprises 16 residues. The DNA for the CDR3 is TGCGCCAGCAGCAGAGTTCAGGGGGCTAACACCGGGGAGCTGTTTTTT. Translation: CASSRVQGANTGELFF.